Only a few counts were recorded for the clone carrying this T cell receptor (beta chain). What it binds is unknown. This sample was included in a study of beta chain features in type 1 diabetes. Broader study findings: Shortening that was moderate but significant affected the TCRB CDR3s of Type 1 diabetes patients in all four CD4+ subsets. The similarity of naive, central memory and Treg TCRB repertoires appeared greater among patients than among healthy donors.

Trimming took 0 bases from V and 6 from J, leaving 12 bases between them. Germline-derived CDR1 and CDR2 are SNHLY and FYNNEI. This CDR3 region has 15 residues. Expressed TCRB transcripts got sequenced, as all isolated RNA was reverse transcribed. Produced via immunoSEQ multiplex PCR; TCRdb's table is partial and in-frame only. This sample has 400,000 to 500,000 clones, with around 13% found just once. Sort purity for all populations was recorded as exceeding 98%. This rearrangement joins TRBV2 to TRBJ1-5; D is uncertain. The sample taken for sequencing was naive CD4+ T cells from blood. The TCR originated in a man aged 30 to 45 in good health. CDR3 region: CASSEAQSPRQPQHF. CDR3 DNA sequence: TGTGCCAGCAGTGAAGCGCAGAGCCCGCGTCAGCCCCAGCATTTT.